Described below is a single T cell receptor beta chain sequence and its context. The table lists this clonotype with many counts. Its antigen is still unknown. No much larger clone exists at a distance of one base, and base qualities are not known. From the second PCR step on, the TCR alpha and beta chain libraries were amplified in separate reactions. To determine each donor's CMV status, fresh PBMCs were stimulated overnight with CMV viral lysate, and IFNgamma production from CD4+ T cells was then assessed. Using Miltenyi beads, CD4 T cells were first positively selected, and CD8 T cells were then positively selected from the CD4-negative fraction. After staining for CD3, CD4, CD8, CD45RA, CD27 and a live/dead dye, cells were sorted on a BD Aria II into four subsets based on CD45RA and CD27. A few healthy volunteers provided blood, and each donor's sample was split into CD4 and CD8 T cells and then further divided into four differentiation subsets. Approximately 120 ml of peripheral blood was collected from each donor, and PBMC were isolated from the blood using Ficoll-Paque PLUS density-gradient centrifugation. Sorted cells were lysed in RLT buffer, after which RNA was extracted using a Qiagen RNeasy kit and stored at -80 degrees C.

This sample was included in a study of naive and memory T cell subsets (dated by TCRdb to about 2017). At the level of the whole study: The study applied an open-source, UMI-based TCR alpha and beta sequencing pipeline to sorted naive and memory peripheral blood T cell subsets. RNA was DNase-treated and reverse transcribed with TCR constant-region primers, mostly using SuperScript III. The results of the functional CMV T cell responses matched the IgG serology results in every case.

Library construction relied on UMI-ligation and nested PCR. The beta constant-region primer consisted of an equimolar mixture of two oligonucleotides that together covered TRBC1 and TRBC2. A single-stranded oligonucleotide bearing the SP2 primer plus a 12-nucleotide UMI was ligated onto the 3' end of the cDNA by T4 RNA ligase 1. Four rounds of PCR were used to amplify ligated cDNA, with nested alpha and beta constant-region primers being used together with the SP2 primer. The ligation reaction was kept at 16 degrees C for 20-24 hours. PCR2 was typically performed as a SYBR Green qPCR and was stopped at a predetermined threshold so that over-amplification was prevented. All purifications after the first were performed with Agencourt AMPure XP magnetic beads. Libraries were quantified by Qubit and checked on a TapeStation, with a main peak expected near 650 bp. Pooled libraries were sequenced on an Illumina MiSeq with v2 2x251 paired-end kits, typically giving roughly 0.9-2.3 million reads per sample. Libraries were pooled at 4 nM per sample, and roughly 4.5-7.5% PhiX was added to improve cluster recognition. The original methods were these. V and J genes were assigned to Demultiplexor-processed FASTQ reads by Decombinator through tag matching, with a single base-pair mismatch being allowed. UMIs were used by Collapsinator to correct both sequencing errors and frequency errors arising from PCR heterogeneity. TCRs were translated and CDR3s were extracted from the conserved cysteine to the FGXG phenylalanine by CDR3Translator, with non-productive sequences being flagged. Gini, Shannon entropy and inverse Simpson indices were computed after subsampling the repertoires to the same number of UMI-defined TCRs. Within the linear range, a power law was fitted to clonotype abundance distributions using maximum likelihood. On one naive CD8 sample, the pipeline and MIGEC gave similar UMI counts, unique TCR numbers and clonal distributions. Repertoires were searched for 7,322 CMV-associated CDR3 sequences compiled from VDJdb and a published dataset. TCRdb ran its own pipeline on the public reads, namely fastp trimming at Q25 and MiXCR clone calling, and kept in-frame beta chains. Rows with one shared CDR3 protein collapse into an entry with the most common genes and DNA. TCRdb, not the original authors, processed these V and J calls. Present in this sample are 70,000 to 95,000 distinct CDR3 sequences, 7% to 8% of which were seen just once. Over 1.5% of the sample lies in the top ten.

Points the paper makes about the study in general: After error correction, only a single occurrence was seen for over 95% of naive TCR sequences, so much steeper abundance distributions were produced than in memory subsets. Gini index rose and Shannon and inverse Simpson diversity fell from naive through CM, EM and EMRA in both CD4 and CD8 cells. The abundance of TCRs followed a power law with an exponent that differed between naive and memory subsets yet stayed consistent across the three individuals. Each clonotype was defined as a single alpha or beta chain sequence rather than as a paired alpha/beta receptor. No ground truth was available to validate the repertoire findings for the naive and memory subsets. RNA-based TCR counts may be affected by expression changes linked to T cell activation and differentiation.

Material for sequencing was central memory CD4+ T cells from blood. Read against the paper, the sample's cell subset or site label means: central memory, CD45RA- CD27+. The clonotype comes from a human donor in good health.

CDR3 loop: CASSPQSGVGEKLFF. DNA sequence: TGTGCCAGCAGCCCCCAGTCAGGGGTTGGAGAAAAACTGTTTTTT. The chain uses TRBV7-2 and TRBJ1-4; the best D guess is TRBD1, with 6 bases matching. The CDR3 goes from the cysteine to the phenylalanine over 15 residues. Only CDR3 DNA is held: 45 bases, read in frame from base 1. Taken from the germline V gene, the CDR1 and CDR2 loops are SGHTA and FQGNSA. Trimming at the junction amounts to 5 bases on V and 8 bases on J, and the germline ends lie 18 bases apart.